The TCR beta chain under discussion was sequenced for a study of shared clonotypes between healthy human individuals (dated by TCRdb to the early 2020s). Regarding the research as a whole: The cohort included three men and two women between 18 and 49 years of age. Blood TCR repertoires of a handful of healthy adults were deeply sequenced to estimate repertoire size and the extent of clonotype sharing between individuals. To increase sequencing depth and limit assay-specific biases, TCR repertoire library preparation and sequencing were carried out by different laboratories using diverse techniques. Per donor, leukapheresis produced somewhere between about 0.8 and 9 billion PBMCs. Broad study findings and their caveats: Because the study included only a small number of donors, the genetic and exposure-history diversity represented was limited. Pairwise subsampling led to the expectation that sequencing depth would affect the degree of clonotype sharing among donors. Sampling was restricted to blood, and TCR repertoires in tissue are likely to differ from TCR repertoires in blood.

Donors were healthy HIV-negative adults with no recently reported acute infections or vaccinations. All donors were Caucasian adults living in Nashville, Tennessee, USA. In the unsorted samples, approximately 85 million PBMCs were counted, and genomic DNA was extracted using the QIAamp DNA Blood Mini kit. Blood was collected by leukapheresis, and PBMCs were isolated by Ficoll-Histopaque density gradient centrifugation and then cryopreserved in liquid nitrogen vapor phase. To note about this clone: The specificity of this receptor is unknown. It has no much larger one-base neighbor in the sample; base qualities were not kept.

TCR CDR3 regions were amplified from genomic DNA by multiplex PCR using the deep immunoSEQ assay. For each cell subset, the extracted genomic DNA was distributed evenly across all wells of several immunoSEQ 96-well plates, and each plate served as one replicate. For unsorted PBMC, about 300 ng of genomic DNA, equivalent to around 30,000 T cell genomes, went into each replicate PCR. Unsorted PBMC genomic DNA was sequenced across ten immunoSEQ deep assay plates. Purified libraries were quantified with a Qubit 3.0 fluorometer, sized on a Bioanalyzer 2100, and re-quantified with the KAPA Library Quantification kit. Each immunoSEQ 96-well plate was sequenced on its own single-read 150-cycle Illumina NextSeq 550 flow cell. In the paper's pipeline: Because only junctional sequences without quality scores were contained in the immunoSEQ output, filtering matching that applied to full-length reads could not be performed. Sequences were annotated with PyIR, a Python wrapper for IgBLAST v1.9, and V/J genes and CDR3 were assigned using IMGT germline references. Reads were filtered out if the reads had weak V/J assignments (E-value above 1e-6), no CDR3, stop codons, out-of-frame junctions, or ambiguous translated residues. V3J clonotypes were defined as sequences sharing the same inferred V gene, J gene, and CDR3 amino acid sequence. Percentage overlap between repertoires was calculated by dividing the number of shared unique clonotypes by the size of the smaller repertoire. Three approaches were used to assess repertoire richness: RTK rarefaction, the Chao1 estimator, and Recon v2.1 estimates of unobserved clonotypes. The source is immuneACCESS, and TCRdb retained only in-frame sequences with V and J called. Part of the clones is not carried over; for the studies checked, unresolved V genes explain less than half of this, and the remainder is unexplained. V and J calls and clone size are copied from that table; D and trimming were computed from the DNA. Present in this sample are about 500,000 clones, roughly three quarters of which were seen just once. The ten most abundant clones make up 12% of the sample.

Germline trimming amounts to 6 bases on V and 3 bases on J, with 10 as the count of junction bases outside the gene matches. Spanning cysteine to phenylalanine, the CDR3 consists of 15 amino acids. Only CDR3 DNA remains: 45 bases, in frame from the first base. Sequences MGHRA (CDR1) and YSYEKL (CDR2) are obtained from the germline V gene. Sequenced sample: PBMCs. Recombination connected TRBV4-1 to TRBJ2-7; 8 central bases correspond to TRBD2. The source of this sequence is a woman between 35 and 50 years old in good health. Some clones in this sample may be carry-over from other donors' samples. The DNA reads TGCGCCAGCAGTCCCGGCGGGAGGTCTGACTACGAGCAGTACTTC. Its product reads: CASSPGGRSDYEQYF.